This TCR beta chain derives from a study of cytomegalovirus exposure and HLA in healthy donors. Study information: An early data release held about 85 million unique TCRs from HLA-typed donors.

Per the germline V gene, CDR1 is SGHNT and CDR2 is YYREEE (reference sequence). V lost 2 bases and J lost 10; bases outside the gene matches: 8. This CDR3 has 15 amino acids. PCR primers comprised 60 Vbeta and 13 Jbeta primers. Using immunoSEQ multiplex PCR, the repertoire was profiled, and TCRdb retains in-frame clones only, with some absent. The table includes around 180,000 clones, 75% to 90% detected once. Sequencing was done on a sample of PBMCs. The chain carries TRBV5-4 and TRBJ1-6; 8 bases align to TRBD1. This TCR derives from a man between 25 and 39 years old in good health and CMV-seropositive. The DNA for the CDR3 is TGTGCCAGCAGCTTCAGGGGGCCTTCTGAGTCACCCCTCCACTTT. Translation: CASSFRGPSESPLHF. The full variable domain, in which reference TRBV5-4 and TRBJ1-6 provide the parts outside the CDR3, is ETGVTQSPTHLIKTRGQQVTLRCSSQSGHNTVSWYQQALGQGPQFIFQYYREEENGRGNFPPRFSGLQFPNYSSELNVNALELDDSALYLCASSFRGPSESPLHFGNGTRLTVT.